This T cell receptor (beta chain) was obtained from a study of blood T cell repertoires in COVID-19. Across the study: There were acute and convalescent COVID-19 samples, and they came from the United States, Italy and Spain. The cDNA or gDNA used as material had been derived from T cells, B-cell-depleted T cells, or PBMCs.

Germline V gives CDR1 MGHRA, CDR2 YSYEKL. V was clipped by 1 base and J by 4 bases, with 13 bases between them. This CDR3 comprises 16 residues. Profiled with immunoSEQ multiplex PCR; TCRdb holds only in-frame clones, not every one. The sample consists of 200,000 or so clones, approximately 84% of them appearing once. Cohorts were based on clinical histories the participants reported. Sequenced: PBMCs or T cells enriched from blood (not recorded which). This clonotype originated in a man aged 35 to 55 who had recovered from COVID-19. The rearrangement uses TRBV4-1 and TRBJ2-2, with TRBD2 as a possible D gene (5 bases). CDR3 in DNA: TGCGCCAGCAGCCAAGTTGCGGCTAGCAGCACCGGGGAGCTGTTTTTT. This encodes CASSQVAASSTGELFF.